What follows are 13 T cell receptor beta chains derived from one specimen sequenced in a study of cytomegalovirus exposure and HLA in healthy donors. PCR employed 60 Vbeta and 13 Jbeta primers. The method was immunoSEQ multiplex PCR; TCRdb's version includes in-frame clones alone and lacks a portion of them. The sample has approximately 160,000 clones; less than 90% are singletons. Sequences were obtained from PBMCs. These receptors were taken from a boy aged 2-9 years in good health and CMV-seronegative.

In regard to this clone: Distinct nucleotide sequences in the sample also encode this CDR3. CDR3: CASSLTRNTGELFF. CDR3 coding DNA: TGCGCCAGCAGCTTGACGAGGAACACCGGGGAGCTGTTTTTT. The rearrangement links TRBV5-1 to TRBJ2-2; the D is unclear. Trimming pared 1 base from V and 1 base from J, leaving 5 bases between. This CDR3 has 14 amino acids. CDR1 and CDR2 (germline): SGHRS, YFSETQ.

This rearrangement joins TRBV5-1 to TRBJ2-3, with a weak D call TRBD2 (5 bases). The CDR3 runs 13 residues. Trimming took 0 bases from V and 11 from J, leaving 13 bases between them. Germline CDR1 SGHRS, CDR2 YFSETQ. The CDR3 loop is CASSLDLPGKQYF. CDR3 sequence (DNA): TGCGCCAGCAGCTTGGATCTGCCCGGGAAGCAGTATTTT. The full variable domain, with the rest looked up from reference TRBV5-1 and TRBJ2-3, is KAGVTQTPRYLIKTRGQQVTLSCSPISGHRSVSWYQQTPGQGLQFLFEYFSETQRNKGNFPGRFSGRQFSNSRSEMNVSTLELGDSALYLCASSLDLPGKQYFGPGTRLTVL.

The rearrangement joins TRBV28 to TRBJ1-5, with 8 bases matching TRBD1. Trimming at V came to 8 bases and at J to 2 bases, leaving 2 bases not matched to a gene. In germline, CDR1 is MDHEN, CDR2 SYDVKM. The length of the CDR3 is 13 residues. The CDR3: CASLQGGNQPQHF. In nucleotides, the CDR3 is TGTGCCAGCTTACAGGGGGGCAATCAGCCCCAGCATTTT.

V gene TRBV7-2 combines with J gene TRBJ2-7; D uncertain. Looked up from germline, CDR1 is SGHTA and CDR2 is FQGNSA. With 7 bases removed from V and 1 base from J, the gap between germline ends came to 8 bases. The CDR3 contains 12 residues. The CDR3 DNA sequence: TGTGCCAGCACCCGGGTTTCCTACGAGCAGTACTTC. This translates into CASTRVSYEQYF.

This chain links TRBV4-1 with TRBJ1-2; the match to TRBD1 covers 7 bases. V shed 2 bases, J shed 8 bases, and the junction held 8 bases outside the gene matches. The CDR3 is 14 amino acids. The germline gives CDR1 MGHRA, CDR2 YSYEKL. Here the CDR3 reads CASSQPGTARGYTF. CDR3 sequence (DNA): TGCGCCAGCAGCCAACCCGGGACAGCTCGAGGCTACACCTTC.

The CDR3 sequence is CASSLAGGSQETQYF. The CDR3 DNA reads as TGTGCCAGCAGCTTAGCGGGAGGCAGTCAAGAGACCCAGTACTTC. The chain links TRBV7-2 to TRBJ2-5; TRBD2 might be the D (6 bases). Trimming shortened V by 0 bases and J by 2 bases, and 10 bases separated the two germline ends. This CDR3 spans 15 amino acids. Germline CDR1 and CDR2: SGHTA and FQGNSA.

The chain is built from TRBV6-1 and TRBJ2-3; D not resolved. This CDR3 region has 15 residues. The V gene lost 4 bases and the J gene lost 0 bases, with 11 bases spanning the gap. The V gene's germline CDR1 is MNHNS and CDR2 SASEGT. CDR3 residues: CASSVWSTSTDTQYF. The CDR3 nucleotides read TGTGCCAGCAGTGTCTGGTCTACTAGCACAGATACGCAGTATTTT.

This clone was observed once. The rearrangement links TRBV5-1 to TRBJ1-6, with D possibly being TRBD1 (6 bases). The CDR3 runs to 17 residues. Germline V gene lookup returns CDR1 SGHRS and CDR2 YFSETQ. Trimming pared 5 bases from V and 8 bases from J, leaving 23 bases between. Here the CDR3 reads CASSPSPGQGMDSPLHF. CDR3 bases: TGCGCCAGCAGTCCTTCACCGGGACAAGGGATGGATTCACCCCTCCACTTT.

The chain employs TRBV27 and TRBJ2-5; TRBD2 agrees at 10 bases. The J call may be incorrect, as the DNA end agrees better with TRBJ2-7. The CDR3 is 18 amino acids. Germline V lookup: CDR1 MNHEY, CDR2 SMNVEV (reference sequence). As DNA, the CDR3 is TGTGCCAGCAGTTTATGGGCTAGCGGGAGCCCAGCACTCCACGAGCAGTACTTC. This encodes CASSLWASGSPALHEQYF.

The chain joins TRBV23-1 to TRBJ2-5; 7 bases agree with TRBD1. TRBV23-1 has ORF status, its function being uncertain. Trimming removed 4 bases from V and 0 bases from J; junction bases left unmatched: 5. CDR3 size: 15 residues. Written as DNA, the CDR3 is TGCGCCAGCAGTCCAGGACAGGCCTACCAAGAGACCCAGTACTTC. As protein: CASSPGQAYQETQYF.

This sequence joins TRBV18 and TRBJ1-1; TRBD1 agrees at 8 bases. The CDR3 sequence is 15 residues long. The germline gives CDR1 KGHSH, CDR2 LQKENI. Trimming removed 2 bases from V and 1 base from J; junction bases left unmatched: 3. The CDR3 region is CASSPSDRGNTEAFF. CDR3 sequence (DNA): TGTGCCAGCTCACCATCCGACAGGGGGAACACTGAAGCTTTCTTT. Filled out from reference TRBV18 and TRBJ1-1, the complete variable domain reads NAGVMQNPRHLVRRRGQEARLRCSPMKGHSHVYWYRQLPEEGLKFMVYLQKENIIDESGMPKERFSAEFPKEGPSILRIQQVVRGDSAAYFCASSPSDRGNTEAFFGQGTRLTVV.

The chain joins TRBV5-4 to TRBJ2-5, with 8 bases aligning to TRBD1. With the DNA end fitting TRBJ2-7 better, the J assignment may be wrong. In germline, CDR1 is SGHNT, CDR2 YYREEE (reference sequence). CDR3 length equals 14 residues. This CDR3 is CASRSGTGSYEQYF. In DNA, the CDR3 is TGTGCCAGCAGATCCGGGACAGGCTCCTACGAGCAGTACTTC.

This sequence joins TRBV5-1 and TRBJ1-1; 8 bases map to TRBD1. Germline CDR1 reads SGHRS; CDR2 reads YFSETQ. The CDR3 runs 14 residues. With V trimmed by 5 bases and J by 1 base, 4 bases remained unmatched. The CDR3 sequence: CASRRDRTNTEAFF. The DNA of the CDR3 is TGCGCCAGCAGAAGGGACAGGACGAACACTGAAGCTTTCTTT.